The rows below give T cell receptor beta chains drawn from one sample of a study of T cells after yellow fever vaccination. TCRdb re-analysed the 5' RACE reads in MiXCR, keeping a single row per CDR3 protein. The sample consists of 60,000 or so distinct CDR3 sequences, around 6.9% of them appearing once. This material consisted of CD8+ T cells sorted from PBMCs, taken on the day of the first yellow fever vaccination. The receptors derive from a young man who received the YFV17D yellow fever vaccine. CDR3s leave out the opening cysteine and the closing phenylalanine or tryptophan.

V gene,J gene,CDR3 protein
TRBV12-3/TRBV12-4,TRBJ2-5,ASSFRVAQY
TRBV20-1,TRBJ1-2,SARDPLSGYGYT
TRBV5-4,TRBJ2-2,ASSSAPGTGELF
TRBV4-1,TRBJ2-1,ASSQAISVSYNEQF
TRBV6-5,TRBJ1-6,ASSYSSAGEGRSPLH
TRBV7-9,TRBJ2-3,ASSSAQGFTDTQY
TRBV7-9,TRBJ1-4,ASTPASENEKLF
TRBV4-1,TRBJ2-7,ASSQGLIGEDEQY
TRBV27,TRBJ2-7,ASSLIRATEQY
TRBV11-2,TRBJ1-2,ASSLGGTGFGYT
TRBV19,TRBJ2-5,ASSMGLNSAEKETQY
TRBV20-1,TRBJ2-7,SASTSGGAGFNEQY
TRBV9,TRBJ2-1,ASSPRRSSYNEQF
TRBV4-2,TRBJ2-7,ARGPGTELLTDSYEQY
TRBV29-1,TRBJ1-1,SVELNTEAF
TRBV7-9,TRBJ2-7,ASSLVKGFNEQY
TRBV6-5,TRBJ1-6,ASSSQQRRVGTLH
TRBV4-1,TRBJ1-2,ASSHAGTSDGYT